This T cell receptor beta chain was recovered during a study of human T cells and chemical hapten exposure. Study details: Small pooled library volume differences chiefly drove per-sample TCR yield variation. Study findings and constraints: Patch test score rose with PT1 expanded TCRs, significant at 8, 16, 32, not 4. DPC sensitization produced no change in TCRs with frequency above 1 in 1000.

This sample's time point: patch test 3, about 24 weeks after DPC sensitization. Treatment meaning: therapeutic diphenylcyclopropenone sensitization with weekly scalp DPC. MiXCR, run by TCRdb on the RACE reads, gives a single entry per CDR3 protein. This sample yields some 89,000 distinct CDR3 sequences, of which roughly 27% are seen a single time; 10% belongs to the top ten. With respect to this clonotype: As yet, its antigen is unknown.

There are 15 residues in the CDR3. Looked up from germline, CDR1 is SGHTA and CDR2 is FQGNSA. V was clipped by 6 bases and J by 6 bases; unmatched bases: 11. The TCR originated in a man between 35 and 55 years old with alopecia areata. Some clones in this sample may be carry-over from other donors' samples. This sample comprised whole blood, obtained in connection with sensitization to the hapten diphenylcyclopropenone (DPC). The chain employs TRBV7-2 and TRBJ2-3; TRBD1 matches 8 bases. CDR3 DNA: TGTGCCAGCAGAACCGGACAGGGCTATCGGGATACGCAGTATTTT. Amino acids: CASRTGQGYRDTQYF.